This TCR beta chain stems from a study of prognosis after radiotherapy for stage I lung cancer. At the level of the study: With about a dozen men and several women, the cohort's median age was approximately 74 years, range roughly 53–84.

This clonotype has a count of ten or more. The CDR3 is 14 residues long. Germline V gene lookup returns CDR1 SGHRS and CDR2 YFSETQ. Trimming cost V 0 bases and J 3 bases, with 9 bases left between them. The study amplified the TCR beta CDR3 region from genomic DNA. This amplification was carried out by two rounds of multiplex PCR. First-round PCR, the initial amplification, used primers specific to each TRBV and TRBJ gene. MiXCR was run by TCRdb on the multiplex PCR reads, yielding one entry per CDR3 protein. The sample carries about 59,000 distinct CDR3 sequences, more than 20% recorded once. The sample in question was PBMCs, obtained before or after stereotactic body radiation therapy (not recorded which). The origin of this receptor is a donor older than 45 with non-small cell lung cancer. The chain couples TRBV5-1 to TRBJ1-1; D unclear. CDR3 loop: CASSLEGKYTEAFF. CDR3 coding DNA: TGCGCCAGCAGCTTGGAAGGGAAGTACACTGAAGCTTTCTTT.